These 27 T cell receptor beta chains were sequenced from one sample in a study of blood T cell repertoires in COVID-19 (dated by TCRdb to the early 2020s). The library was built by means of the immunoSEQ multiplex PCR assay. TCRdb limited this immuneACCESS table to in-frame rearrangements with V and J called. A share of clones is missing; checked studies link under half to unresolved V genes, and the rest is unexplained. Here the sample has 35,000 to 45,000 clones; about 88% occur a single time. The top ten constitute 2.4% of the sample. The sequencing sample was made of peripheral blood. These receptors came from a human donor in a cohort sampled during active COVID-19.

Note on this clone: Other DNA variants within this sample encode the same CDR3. The CDR3 loop is CASSERQTKNIQYF. Written as DNA, the CDR3 is TGTGCCAGCAGTGAGAGACAGACAAAAAACATTCAGTACTTC. The V gene is TRBV2, the J gene TRBJ2-4; the D gene is possibly TRBD1 (5 bases). Germline-derived CDR1 and CDR2 are SNHLY and FYNNEI. This CDR3 comprises 14 residues. Trimming took 3 bases from V and 4 from J, leaving 10 bases between them.

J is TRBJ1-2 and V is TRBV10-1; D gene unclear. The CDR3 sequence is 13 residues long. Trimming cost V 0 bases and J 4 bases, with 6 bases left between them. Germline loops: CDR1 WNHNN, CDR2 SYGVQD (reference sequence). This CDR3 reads CASSESGVYGYTF. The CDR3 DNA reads TGCGCCAGCAGTGAGTCCGGGGTCTATGGCTACACCTTC.

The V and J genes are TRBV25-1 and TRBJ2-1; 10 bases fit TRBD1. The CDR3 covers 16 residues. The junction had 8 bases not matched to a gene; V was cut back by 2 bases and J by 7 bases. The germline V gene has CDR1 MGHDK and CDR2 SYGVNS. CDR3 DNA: TGTGCCAGCAGTGAACAACCGGGACAGGGGTTGAATGAGCAGTTCTTC. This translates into CASSEQPGQGLNEQFF. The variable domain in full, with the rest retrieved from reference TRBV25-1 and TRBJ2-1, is EADIYQTPRYLVIGTGKKITLECSQTMGHDKMYWYQQDPGMELHLIHYSYGVNSTEKGDLSSESTVSRIRTEHFPLTLESARPSHTSQYLCASSEQPGQGLNEQFFGPGTRLTVL.

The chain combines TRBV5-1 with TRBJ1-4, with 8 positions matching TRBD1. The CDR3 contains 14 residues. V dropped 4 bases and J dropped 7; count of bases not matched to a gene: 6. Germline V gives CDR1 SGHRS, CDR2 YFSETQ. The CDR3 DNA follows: TGCGCCAGCAGCCTCACGGACAGGGTTGAAAAACTGTTTTTT. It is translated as CASSLTDRVEKLFF.

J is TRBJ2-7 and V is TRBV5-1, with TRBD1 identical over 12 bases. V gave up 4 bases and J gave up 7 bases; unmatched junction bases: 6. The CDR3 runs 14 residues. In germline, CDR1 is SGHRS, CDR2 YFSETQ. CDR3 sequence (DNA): TGCGCCAGCAGCATCGGGACAGGGGGCGGTGAGCAGTACTTC. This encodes CASSIGTGGGEQYF.

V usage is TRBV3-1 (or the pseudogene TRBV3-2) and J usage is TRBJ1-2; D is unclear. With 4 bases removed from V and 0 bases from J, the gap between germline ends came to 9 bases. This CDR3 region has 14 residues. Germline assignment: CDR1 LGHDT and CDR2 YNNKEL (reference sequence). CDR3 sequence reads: CASSPLRANYGYTF. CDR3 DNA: TGTGCCAGCAGCCCCCTAAGAGCTAACTATGGCTACACCTTC.

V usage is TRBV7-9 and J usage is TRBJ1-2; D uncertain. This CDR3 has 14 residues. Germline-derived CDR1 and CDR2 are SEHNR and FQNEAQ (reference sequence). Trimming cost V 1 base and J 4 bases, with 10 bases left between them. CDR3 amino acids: CASSLDGGFYGYTF. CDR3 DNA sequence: TGTGCCAGCAGCTTAGATGGCGGGTTCTATGGCTACACCTTC. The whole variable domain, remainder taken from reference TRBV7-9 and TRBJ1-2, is DTGVSQNPRHKITKRGQNVTFRCDPISEHNRLYWYRQTLGQGPEFLTYFQNEAQLEKSRLLSDRFSAERPKGSFSTLEIQRTEQGDSAMYLCASSLDGGFYGYTFGSGTRLTVV.

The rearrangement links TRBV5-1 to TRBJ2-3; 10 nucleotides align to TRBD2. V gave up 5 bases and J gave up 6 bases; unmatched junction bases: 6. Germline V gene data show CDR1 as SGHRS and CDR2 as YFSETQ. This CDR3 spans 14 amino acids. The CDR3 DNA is TGCGCCAGCAGAAGCGGGGGGGACATGGATACGCAGTATTTT. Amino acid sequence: CASRSGGDMDTQYF. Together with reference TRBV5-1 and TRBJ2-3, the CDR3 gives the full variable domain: KAGVTQTPRYLIKTRGQQVTLSCSPISGHRSVSWYQQTPGQGLQFLFEYFSETQRNKGNFPGRFSGRQFSNSRSEMNVSTLELGDSALYLCASRSGGDMDTQYFGPGTRLTVL.

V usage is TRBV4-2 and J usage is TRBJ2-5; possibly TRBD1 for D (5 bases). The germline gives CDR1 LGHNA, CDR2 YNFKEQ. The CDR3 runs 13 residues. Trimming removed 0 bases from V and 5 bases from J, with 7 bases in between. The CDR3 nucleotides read TGTGCCAGCAGCCAAGACAGGGCTGAGACCCAGTACTTC. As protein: CASSQDRAETQYF.

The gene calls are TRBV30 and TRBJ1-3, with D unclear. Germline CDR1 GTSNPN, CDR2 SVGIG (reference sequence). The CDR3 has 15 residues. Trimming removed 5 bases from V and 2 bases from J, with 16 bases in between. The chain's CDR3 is CAWADEGVPGNTIYF. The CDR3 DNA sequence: TGTGCCTGGGCGGACGAGGGTGTCCCTGGAAACACCATATATTTT.

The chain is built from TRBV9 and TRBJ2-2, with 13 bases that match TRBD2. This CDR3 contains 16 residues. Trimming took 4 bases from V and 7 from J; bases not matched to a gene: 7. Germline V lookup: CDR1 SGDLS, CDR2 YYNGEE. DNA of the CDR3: TGTGCCAGCAGCCCACTAGCGGGGGGGTATCGCGGGGAGCTGTTTTTT. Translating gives CASSPLAGGYRGELFF.

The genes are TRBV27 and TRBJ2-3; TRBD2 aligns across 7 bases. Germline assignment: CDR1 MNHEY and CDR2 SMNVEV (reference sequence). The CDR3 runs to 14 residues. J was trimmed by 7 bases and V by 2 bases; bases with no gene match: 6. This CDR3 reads CASSLAGGINTQYF. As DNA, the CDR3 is TGTGCCAGCAGTTTAGCCGGGGGGATCAATACGCAGTATTTT.

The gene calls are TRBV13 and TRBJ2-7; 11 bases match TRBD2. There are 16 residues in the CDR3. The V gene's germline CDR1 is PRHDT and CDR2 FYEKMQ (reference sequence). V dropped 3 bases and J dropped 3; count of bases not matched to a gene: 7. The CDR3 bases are TGTGCCAGCAGCTTGGGGGGACTAGCGGTAATCTACGAGCAGTACTTC. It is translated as CASSLGGLAVIYEQYF.

The CDR3 nucleotides are TGCGCCAGCAGCTTGACAGGGGGCCTTAATGAAAAACTGTTTTTT. Its protein is CASSLTGGLNEKLFF. V gene TRBV5-1 combines with J gene TRBJ1-4; 9 nucleotides match TRBD1. The CDR3 is made up of 15 amino acids. With V trimmed by 1 base and J by 4 bases, 2 bases remained unmatched. Germline CDR1 SGHRS, CDR2 YFSETQ.

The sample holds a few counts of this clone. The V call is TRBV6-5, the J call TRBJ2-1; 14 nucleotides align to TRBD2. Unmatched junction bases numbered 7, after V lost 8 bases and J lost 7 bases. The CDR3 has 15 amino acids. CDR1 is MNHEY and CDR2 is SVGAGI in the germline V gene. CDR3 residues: CASSLTSGGANEQFF. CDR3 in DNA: TGTGCCAGCTCGTTGACTAGCGGGGGGGCGAATGAGCAGTTCTTC.

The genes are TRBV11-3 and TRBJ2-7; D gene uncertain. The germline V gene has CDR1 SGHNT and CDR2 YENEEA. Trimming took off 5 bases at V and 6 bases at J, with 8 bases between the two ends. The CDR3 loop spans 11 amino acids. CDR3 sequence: CASSRALEQYF. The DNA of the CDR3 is TGTGCCAGCAGCCGAGCCCTCGAGCAGTACTTC.

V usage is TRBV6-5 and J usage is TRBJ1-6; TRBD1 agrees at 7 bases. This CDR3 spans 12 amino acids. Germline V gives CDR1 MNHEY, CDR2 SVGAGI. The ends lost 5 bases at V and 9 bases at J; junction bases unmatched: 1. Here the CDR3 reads CASSNRGSPLHF. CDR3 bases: TGTGCCAGCAGTAACAGGGGTTCACCCCTCCACTTT.

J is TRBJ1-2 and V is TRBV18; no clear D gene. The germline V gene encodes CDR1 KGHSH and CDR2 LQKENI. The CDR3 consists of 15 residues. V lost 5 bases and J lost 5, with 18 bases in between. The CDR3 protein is CASSSRGGDPYGYTF. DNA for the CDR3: TGTGCCAGCTCATCTCGGGGAGGCGACCCTTATGGCTACACCTTC. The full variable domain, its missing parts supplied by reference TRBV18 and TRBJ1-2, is NAGVMQNPRHLVRRRGQEARLRCSPMKGHSHVYWYRQLPEEGLKFMVYLQKENIIDESGMPKERFSAEFPKEGPSILRIQQVVRGDSAAYFCASSSRGGDPYGYTFGSGTRLTVV.

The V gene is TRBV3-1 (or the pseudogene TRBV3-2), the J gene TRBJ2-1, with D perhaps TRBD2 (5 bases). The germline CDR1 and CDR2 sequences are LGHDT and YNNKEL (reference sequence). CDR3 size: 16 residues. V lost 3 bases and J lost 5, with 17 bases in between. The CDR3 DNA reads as TGTGCCAGCAGCCACCTGGACCCCGGGGAAGACAATGAGCAGTTCTTC. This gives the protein CASSHLDPGEDNEQFF.

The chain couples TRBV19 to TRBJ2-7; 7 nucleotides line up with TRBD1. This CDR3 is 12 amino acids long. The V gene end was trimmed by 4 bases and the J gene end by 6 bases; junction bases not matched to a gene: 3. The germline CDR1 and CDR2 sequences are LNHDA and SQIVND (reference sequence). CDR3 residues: CASSTRDSEQYF. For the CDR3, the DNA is TGTGCCAGTAGTACCCGGGACAGCGAGCAGTACTTC. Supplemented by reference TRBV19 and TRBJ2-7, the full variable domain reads DGGITQSPKYLFRKEGQNVTLSCEQNLNHDAMYWYRQDPGQGLRLIYYSQIVNDFQKGDIAEGYSVSREKKESFPLTVTSAQKNPTAFYLCASSTRDSEQYFGPGTRLTVT.

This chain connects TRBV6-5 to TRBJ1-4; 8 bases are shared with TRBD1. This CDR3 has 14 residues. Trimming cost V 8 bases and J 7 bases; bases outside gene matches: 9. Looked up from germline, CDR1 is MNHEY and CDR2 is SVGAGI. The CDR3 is CASSDRGWSEKLFF. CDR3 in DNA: TGTGCCAGCTCAGACAGGGGATGGAGTGAAAAACTGTTTTTT.

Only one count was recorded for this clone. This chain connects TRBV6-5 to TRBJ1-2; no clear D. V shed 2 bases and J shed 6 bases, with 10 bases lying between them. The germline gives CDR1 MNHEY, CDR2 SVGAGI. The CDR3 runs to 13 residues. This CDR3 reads CASSYGPENGYTF. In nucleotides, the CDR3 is TGTGCCAGCAGTTACGGGCCCGAGAATGGCTACACCTTC.

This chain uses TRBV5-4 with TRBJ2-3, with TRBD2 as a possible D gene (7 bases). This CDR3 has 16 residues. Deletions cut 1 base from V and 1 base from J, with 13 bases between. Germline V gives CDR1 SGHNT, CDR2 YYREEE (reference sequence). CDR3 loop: CASSLLGGAGTDTQYF. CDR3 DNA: TGTGCCAGCAGCTTGTTGGGGGGGGCCGGCACAGATACGCAGTATTTT.

Here the CDR3 reads CATRQRVNQPQHF. The CDR3 nucleotides read TGTGCCACCAGGCAGCGAGTCAATCAGCCCCAGCATTTT. The chain uses TRBV15 and TRBJ1-5; no clear D gene. Germline V gene lookup returns CDR1 LNHNV and CDR2 YYDKDF (reference sequence). This CDR3 region has 13 residues. V was trimmed by 6 bases and J by 3 bases, leaving 9 bases between them.

The CDR3 is CASSTGQGRADTQYF. As DNA, the CDR3 is TGTGCCAGCAGCACGGGACAGGGGAGGGCAGATACGCAGTATTTT. The rearrangement uses TRBV7-8 and TRBJ2-3; 10 nucleotides match TRBD1. J lost 4 bases, V lost 5 bases, and 6 bases had no gene match. The CDR3 loop spans 15 amino acids. Looked up from germline, CDR1 is SGHVS and CDR2 is FQNEAQ.

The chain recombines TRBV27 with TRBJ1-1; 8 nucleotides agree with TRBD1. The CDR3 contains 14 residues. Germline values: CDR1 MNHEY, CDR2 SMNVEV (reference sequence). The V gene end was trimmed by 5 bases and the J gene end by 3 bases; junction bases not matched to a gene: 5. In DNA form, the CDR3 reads TGTGCCAGCAGTACGACAGGGGCCGACACTGAAGCTTTCTTT. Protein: CASSTTGADTEAFF.

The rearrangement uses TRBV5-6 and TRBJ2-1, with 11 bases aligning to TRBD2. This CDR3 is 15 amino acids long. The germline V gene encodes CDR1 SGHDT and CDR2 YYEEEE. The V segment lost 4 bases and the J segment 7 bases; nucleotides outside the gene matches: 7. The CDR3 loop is CASSRLAGSQNEQFF. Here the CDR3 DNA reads TGTGCCAGCAGCAGACTAGCGGGGAGCCAGAATGAGCAGTTCTTC.